The T cell receptor (beta chain) under discussion was sequenced for a study of blood T cell repertoires in COVID-19. The germline gives CDR1 ENHRY, CDR2 SYGVKD. CDR3 length: 14 residues. With V trimmed by 5 bases and J by 6 bases, 9 bases remained unmatched. Assay: immunoSEQ multiplex PCR; the TCRdb copy retains only in-frame clones and omits some. The top ten hold about 2.5% of the sample, which has roughly 260,000 clones, roughly 87% seen once. This clone was found a few times. The J gene is TRBJ2-7, the V gene TRBV10-3; 8 bases fit TRBD1. The TCR sequence derives from a woman in her 30s with acute COVID-19. The sequencing input was PBMCs or T cells enriched from blood (not recorded which). The CDR3 nucleotides are TGTGCCATCAGTCCTCCGGGACAGGCTGGCGAGCAGTACTTC. Its protein product is CAISPPGQAGEQYF.